A single sample is the source of the 27 T cell receptor beta chains below, sequenced in a study of cytomegalovirus exposure and HLA in healthy donors. Use of 60 Vbeta and 13 Jbeta primers characterized the PCR. Assay: immunoSEQ multiplex PCR; the TCRdb copy retains only in-frame clones and omits some. The sample has approximately 140,000 clones, around 72% seen once. Sequencing used PBMCs. The receptors shown here come from a woman aged 35 to 49 in good health and CMV-seronegative.

The chain is built from TRBV29-1 and TRBJ1-1; TRBD1 might be the D (5 bases). From germline, CDR1 is SQVTM and CDR2 ANQGSEA. V shed 5 bases and J shed 4 bases, with 20 bases lying between them. The CDR3 spans 15 residues. CDR3 sequence reads: CSVREDPLGGTEAFF. CDR3 DNA: TGCAGCGTTCGGGAGGATCCCCTGGGGGGCACTGAAGCTTTCTTT.

The CDR3 spells CATSREGGGLAGVYQPQHF. The CDR3 DNA follows: TGTGCCACCAGCAGAGAGGGAGGGGGGCTTGCGGGTGTTTATCAGCCCCAGCATTTT. The rearrangement uses TRBV15 and TRBJ1-5; the D gene is possibly TRBD1 (6 bases). The CDR3 consists of 19 residues. With 0 bases removed from V and 5 bases from J, the gap between germline ends came to 23 bases. Per germline, CDR1 LNHNV and CDR2 YYDKDF (reference sequence).

This clone showed up just once. The rearrangement uses TRBV27 and TRBJ2-5; 10 bases fit TRBD2. V was pared by 4 bases and J by 5 bases, with 13 bases of the junction left unmatched. This CDR3 has 17 residues. Per germline, CDR1 MNHEY and CDR2 SMNVEV (reference sequence). CDR3 sequence: CASSSIAGGPFAETQYF. The CDR3 coding sequence is TGTGCCAGCAGTTCCATAGCGGGGGGCCCCTTTGCGGAGACCCAGTACTTC.

The chain combines TRBV7-2 with TRBJ2-2, with TRBD2 as a possible D gene (5 bases). Trimming removed 1 base from V and 4 bases from J, with 10 bases in between. Germline CDR1 is SGHTA and CDR2 is FQGNSA. The CDR3 covers 15 residues. Written as DNA, the CDR3 is TGTGCCAGCAGCTTAGTCGGGGTAGTCACCGGGGAGCTGTTTTTT. Translated: CASSLVGVVTGELFF.

The count of this clone is one. One end of the junction is discordant with germline, which a read error may explain. V and J are TRBV5-3 and TRBJ2-5; 7 positions agree with TRBD2. TRBV5-3 is an open reading frame, and its role is uncertain. This CDR3 is 11 amino acids long. CDR3 loop: CARSLGPGRDF. DNA of the CDR3: TGTGCCAGAAGCTTGGGGCCAGGGAGGGACTTC.

The chain uses TRBV9 and TRBJ2-5; 8 positions agree with TRBD2. V lost 0 bases, J lost 1 base, and 5 bases stayed unmatched. The CDR3 runs 16 residues. The germline CDR1 and CDR2 sequences are SGDLS and YYNGEE. The CDR3 bases are TGTGCCAGCAGCGTAGGGGAAGCGGGGGTCCAAGAGACCCAGTACTTC. Translation gives CASSVGEAGVQETQYF.

The V gene is TRBV15, the J gene TRBJ2-1; D is possibly TRBD2 (6 bases). The germline CDR1 and CDR2 sequences are LNHNV and YYDKDF (reference sequence). V shed 5 bases and J shed 8 bases, with 22 bases lying between them. The CDR3 loop spans 16 amino acids. CDR3 sequence reads: CATSPRRDSQRDEQFF. In DNA, the CDR3 is TGTGCCACCAGCCCACGACGGGACTCCCAAAGGGATGAGCAGTTCTTC.

The chain couples TRBV7-8 to TRBJ2-1, with 11 nucleotides matching TRBD2. This CDR3 is 15 amino acids long. V gave up 4 bases and J gave up 4 bases; unmatched junction bases: 3. CDR1 and CDR2 from the germline V gene are SGHVS and FQNEAQ. CDR3 sequence: CASSSVAGGYNEQFF. In DNA form, the CDR3 reads TGTGCCAGCAGCTCTGTAGCGGGGGGGTACAATGAGCAGTTCTTC. The full variable domain, with the rest looked up from reference TRBV7-8 and TRBJ2-1, is GAGVSQSPRYKVAKRGQDVALRCDPISGHVSLFWYQQALGQGPEFLTYFQNEAQLDKSGLPSDRFFAERPEGSVSTLKIQRTQQEDSAVYLCASSSVAGGYNEQFFGPGTRLTVL.

This chain uses TRBV27 with TRBJ2-1, with 10 nucleotides matching TRBD1. The CDR3 runs to 22 residues. The V segment lost 0 bases and the J segment 3 bases; nucleotides outside the gene matches: 20. The germline V gene has CDR1 MNHEY and CDR2 SMNVEV (reference sequence). The CDR3 nucleotides are TGTGCCAGCAGTTTATCGGTCCCCCCGACAGGGGGCAGTCGGGACCTCTACAATGAGCAGTTCTTC. Translation gives CASSLSVPPTGGSRDLYNEQFF.

V and J are TRBV14 and TRBJ2-7; 7 bases align to TRBD1. The CDR3 loop spans 16 amino acids. Per the germline V gene, CDR1 is SGHDN and CDR2 is FVKESK. V was clipped by 0 bases and J by 4 bases; unmatched bases: 9. The CDR3 nucleotides read TGTGCCAGCAGCCAAGATAAGAGGGGGCGAGGATACGAGCAGTACTTC. It yields the protein CASSQDKRGRGYEQYF.

This clone was counted between two and nine times. The chain joins TRBV10-3 to TRBJ2-3; D is possibly TRBD2 (5 bases). Trimming pared 0 bases from V and 0 bases from J, leaving 10 bases between. Germline CDR1 is ENHRY and CDR2 is SYGVKD. CDR3 length: 16 residues. The CDR3 loop reads CAISESLAPSTDTQYF. The CDR3 coding sequence is TGTGCCATCAGTGAGTCCCTAGCCCCTAGCACAGATACGCAGTATTTT.

The V and J genes are TRBV5-4 and TRBJ2-3, with TRBD2 matching over 10 bases. CDR3 length equals 16 residues. J was trimmed by 2 bases and V by 3 bases; bases with no gene match: 6. Germline values: CDR1 SGHNT, CDR2 YYREEE (reference sequence). In DNA form, the CDR3 reads TGTGCCAGCAGCTCCTTAGCGGGGGGCGACACAGATACGCAGTATTTT. Residues: CASSSLAGGDTDTQYF.

The gene calls are TRBV7-3 and TRBJ1-1; D is unclear. CDR3 length: 14 residues. V dropped 4 bases and J dropped 0 bases, with 9 bases sitting between them. Germline loops: CDR1 SGHTA, CDR2 FQGTGA. The CDR3 bases are TGTGCCAGCAGCTCTAGAGATCTGAACACTGAAGCTTTCTTT. Its protein product is CASSSRDLNTEAFF.

The chain is built from TRBV2 and TRBJ2-7; 8 bases match TRBD1. In germline, CDR1 is SNHLY, CDR2 FYNNEI. This CDR3 spans 13 amino acids. Trimming took 8 bases from V and 6 from J; bases not matched to a gene: 9. The CDR3 sequence is CASYGQGSSEQYF. Here the CDR3 DNA reads TGTGCCAGCTATGGACAGGGATCTAGCGAGCAGTACTTC.

This chain uses TRBV11-2 with TRBJ2-6, with 9 bases that match TRBD1. V lost 5 bases, J lost 3 bases, and 8 bases stayed unmatched. This CDR3 region has 17 residues. Germline loops: CDR1 SGHAT, CDR2 FQNNGV. CDR3 region: CASSLGTGLSGANVLTF. The DNA for the CDR3 is TGTGCCAGCAGCCTGGGGACAGGGCTAAGTGGGGCCAACGTCCTGACTTTC. The whole variable domain, filled in from reference TRBV11-2 and TRBJ2-6, reads EAGVAQSPRYKIIEKRQSVAFWCNPISGHATLYWYQQILGQGPKLLIQFQNNGVVDDSQLPKDRFSAERLKGVDSTLKIQPAKLEDSAVYLCASSLGTGLSGANVLTFGAGSRLTVL.

V is TRBV7-3 and J is TRBJ2-7; D uncertain. The CDR3 is 13 residues long. Germline values: CDR1 SGHTA, CDR2 FQGTGA. The V gene lost 5 bases and the J gene lost 3 bases, with 11 bases spanning the gap. CDR3 sequence: CASSASSGYEQYF. For the CDR3, the DNA is TGTGCCAGCAGCGCGTCCTCAGGCTACGAGCAGTACTTC.

V usage is TRBV4-1 and J usage is TRBJ1-2; D is unresolved. The CDR3 totals 14 residues. Germline-derived CDR1 and CDR2 are MGHRA and YSYEKL. Trimming pared 2 bases from V and 3 bases from J, leaving 10 bases between. CDR3 region: CASSQSELDYGYTF. The CDR3 nucleotides read TGCGCCAGCAGCCAATCTGAGCTCGACTATGGCTACACCTTC.

The chain employs TRBV2 and TRBJ2-2; 7 bases are shared with TRBD1. Germline CDR1 and CDR2: SNHLY and FYNNEI. The CDR3 runs 16 residues. V was clipped by 7 bases and J by 2 bases; unmatched bases: 10. CDR3 DNA sequence: TGTGCCAGCAAGTATCGGCAGGGGGAAAACACCGGGGAGCTGTTTTTT. Amino acids: CASKYRQGENTGELFF.

The V and J genes are TRBV7-9 and TRBJ1-1, with no clear D. This CDR3 is 14 amino acids long. The V gene lost 1 base and the J gene lost 2 bases, with 8 bases spanning the gap. CDR1 and CDR2 from the germline V gene are SEHNR and FQNEAQ (reference sequence). The CDR3 coding sequence is TGTGCCAGCAGCTTAGAGGCGGAAAACACTGAAGCTTTCTTT. As protein: CASSLEAENTEAFF.

This clone occurred a few times. The chain has TRBV14 and TRBJ2-6; TRBD2 is a possible D gene (6 bases). CDR3 length: 13 amino acids. Germline V CDR1 and CDR2: SGHDN, FVKESK. Between the trimmed V and J ends, which lost 6 bases and 12 bases, there was a span of 15 bases. The CDR3 region is CASRDSGGGVLTF. The CDR3 DNA reads TGTGCCAGCAGGGACTCTGGGGGAGGCGTCCTGACTTTC.

The genes are TRBV4-2 and TRBJ1-6, with a weak D call TRBD1 (6 bases). The germline CDR1 and CDR2 sequences are LGHNA and YNFKEQ. The CDR3 runs to 16 residues. V lost 1 base, J lost 7 bases, and 14 bases lay in between. CDR3 coding DNA: TGTGCCAGCAGCCAAGGCCGGGGGGCGTTCAATTCACCCCTCCACTTT. The encoded protein is CASSQGRGAFNSPLHF.

This sequence joins TRBV4-1 and TRBJ1-4; weak D call: TRBD1 (5 bases). The CDR3 covers 15 residues. The ends were cut back, 4 bases at V and 5 bases at J, with 14 bases in the middle. Germline assignment: CDR1 MGHRA and CDR2 YSYEKL. CDR3 region: CASSPRRQINEKLFF. CDR3 DNA: TGCGCCAGCAGCCCTCGACGACAGATAAATGAAAAACTGTTTTTT.

This clone occurred once. This rearrangement joins TRBV9 to TRBJ2-3; 8 bases align to TRBD2. Germline lookup yields CDR1 SGDLS and CDR2 YYNGEE. J lost 2 bases, V lost 4 bases, and 9 bases had no gene match. The CDR3 extends over 16 amino acids. CDR3 sequence: CASSQLAGSPTDTQYF. In nucleotides, the CDR3 is TGTGCCAGCAGCCAATTAGCGGGGAGTCCCACAGATACGCAGTATTTT.

The chain uses TRBV6-5 and TRBJ1-5; D remains unclear. This CDR3 contains 14 residues. Germline V lookup: CDR1 MNHEY, CDR2 SVGAGI. The V and J ends lost 4 bases and 2 bases respectively, with 9 bases between them. The CDR3 spells CASSSGGGNQPQHF. CDR3 in DNA: TGTGCCAGCAGTTCGGGAGGCGGCAATCAGCCCCAGCATTTT.

The chain combines TRBV5-8 with TRBJ1-2; D is undetermined. The CDR3 is made up of 19 amino acids. V was clipped by 0 bases and J by 2 bases, with 23 bases between them. CDR1 is SGHTS, CDR2 YDEGEE, per germline. CDR3 nucleotides: TGTGCCAGCAGCTTGGTTGGGGAGACAAAAGATAGCATAAACTATGGCTACACCTTC. This sequence encodes CASSLVGETKDSINYGYTF. Supplemented by reference TRBV5-8 and TRBJ1-2, the full variable domain reads EAGVTQSPTHLIKTRGQQATLRCSPISGHTSVYWYQQALGLGLQFLLWYDEGEERNRGNFPPRFSGRQFPNYSSELNVNALELEDSALYLCASSLVGETKDSINYGYTFGSGTRLTVV.

This clone was recorded at least ten times. Different DNA sequences within this sample yield the same CDR3. The rearrangement joins TRBV9 to TRBJ1-5; possible D gene TRBD1, 5 bases. CDR3 length: 14 residues. Trimming left V 4 bases short and J 1 base short, with 9 bases between. Germline CDR1 is SGDLS and CDR2 is YYNGEE. The DNA for the CDR3 is TGTGCCAGCAGCCGGGGGGTCAGCAATCAGCCCCAGCATTTT. Translated, it gives CASSRGVSNQPQHF.

The chain is built from TRBV18 and TRBJ1-1; TRBD1 aligns across 10 bases. Trimming took 4 bases from V and 6 from J; bases not matched to a gene: 11. Germline V CDR1 and CDR2: KGHSH, LQKENI. CDR3 length: 16 residues. CDR3 sequence (DNA): TGTGCCAGCTCACTCGGGACAGGGGCGAGGGCTCCTGAAGCTTTCTTT. Its translation: CASSLGTGARAPEAFF.